Shown below are 9 T cell receptor beta chains from a single sample sequenced in a study of T cells after yellow fever vaccination. TCRdb used MiXCR to reprocess the 5' RACE reads, holding one entry per CDR3 protein. The sample lists roughly 340,000 distinct CDR3 sequences, over 8% seen once, with about a sixth in the top ten. Specimen: PBMCs, collected on the day of the first yellow fever vaccination. The receptors stem from a man aged 18 to 35 who received the YFV17D yellow fever vaccine.

This clonotype was seen ten or more times. The DNA of the CDR3 is TGCGCCAGCAGTTCCCTCTCGTCTGTCGGTGAGCAGTTCTTC. Its protein is CASSSLSSVGEQFF. The chain uses TRBV5-1 and TRBJ2-1; no reliable D call. V dropped 5 bases and J dropped 9 bases, with 18 bases sitting between them. Germline V gene sequence: CDR1 SGHRS, CDR2 YFSETQ. This CDR3 has 14 amino acids.

This clonotype has only a few counts. V and J are TRBV5-1 and TRBJ1-6; D may be TRBD1 (5 bases). This CDR3 contains 17 residues. V lost 0 bases to trimming and J lost 6 bases, with 16 bases between them. CDR1 SGHRS and CDR2 YFSETQ come from the germline V gene. The CDR3 here is CASSLGLRQGGNSPLHF. DNA for the CDR3: TGCGCCAGCAGCTTGGGATTGCGGCAGGGCGGTAATTCACCCCTCCACTTT.

The J gene is TRBJ2-1, the V gene TRBV7-9; D may be TRBD2 (6 bases). The CDR3 runs to 17 residues. Germline V gene sequence: CDR1 SEHNR, CDR2 FQNEAQ (reference sequence). V dropped 3 bases and J dropped 4 bases, with 19 bases sitting between them. The CDR3 here is CASSLGSGLADYNEQFF. The CDR3 bases are TGTGCCAGCAGCTTGGGCTCTGGTTTAGCGGATTACAATGAGCAGTTCTTC.

The table lists this clonotype with many counts. CDR3 protein: CASSRDNQETQYF. The CDR3 nucleotides are TGTGCCAGCTCTCGGGACAACCAAGAGACCCAGTACTTC. The chain has TRBV18 and TRBJ2-5; tentatively, D is TRBD1 (6 bases). This CDR3 spans 13 amino acids. The V end lost 6 bases, the J end lost 0 bases, and 8 bases lay between the germline ends. Germline CDR1 and CDR2: KGHSH and LQKENI.

In this sample, this clonotype turned up a few times. V is TRBV4-2 and J is TRBJ1-2; a weak D match, TRBD1 (5 bases). Germline CDR1 is LGHNA and CDR2 is YNFKEQ. The CDR3 is made up of 16 amino acids. V shed 1 base and J shed 8 bases, with 20 bases lying between them. Here the CDR3 reads CASSQARGSTGEGYTF. CDR3 DNA: TGTGCCAGCAGCCAAGCACGAGGGAGCACGGGGGAAGGCTACACCTTC.

This clonotype was found a few times. V gene TRBV29-1 combines with J gene TRBJ1-1, with D tentatively TRBD1 (5 bases). CDR1 SQVTM and CDR2 ANQGSEA come from the germline V gene. This CDR3 comprises 12 residues. Trimming removed 3 bases at V and 10 bases at J, with 15 bases between. The CDR3: CSVERTGGRAFF. The CDR3 DNA reads as TGCAGCGTTGAGAGAACAGGAGGTAGAGCTTTCTTT.

This clonotype was seen more than once but under ten times. Here the CDR3 DNA reads TGCAGTGCTAGAGATGGGCTAGCAGGGAACATTCAGTACTTC. Its protein product is CSARDGLAGNIQYF. J is TRBJ2-4 and V is TRBV20-1; tentatively, D is TRBD1 or TRBD2 (5 bases each). Germline assignment: CDR1 DFQATT and CDR2 SNEGSKA (reference sequence). V shed 0 bases and J shed 7 bases, with 13 bases lying between them. This CDR3 is 14 amino acids long.

This chain connects TRBV6-2 or TRBV6-3 to TRBJ2-1; no definite D call. The CDR3 is 13 amino acids. Trimming cost V 7 bases and J 0 bases, with 7 bases left between them. Germline V CDR1 and CDR2: MNHEY, SVGEGT. The CDR3 DNA reads TGTGCCAGCACATCGGGCTCCTACAATGAGCAGTTCTTC. Its translation is CASTSGSYNEQFF.

V gene TRBV7-9 combines with J gene TRBJ1-3; the D gene is possibly TRBD1 (5 bases). The CDR3 contains 13 residues. V dropped 11 bases and J dropped 3 bases, with 14 bases sitting between them. The V gene's germline CDR1 is SEHNR and CDR2 FQNEAQ (reference sequence). The chain's CDR3 is CALAGLGGNTIYF. In nucleotides, the CDR3 is TGTGCCTTAGCAGGGCTCGGTGGAAACACCATATATTTT.